This is a list of T cell receptor beta chains from one sample in a study of chemoradiotherapy in HPV16-positive cancers. Profiling relied on immunoSEQ multiplex PCR, and the TCRdb table lists in-frame clones only, not all of them. The data show tens of thousands of clones, about 88% seen once. The material sequenced was blood, taken from a patient who underwent chemoradiotherapy. The receptors derive from a human donor with HPV-associated anogenital cancer. Each CDR3 is given with its conserved first and last residue. Fields, in order: V gene, J gene, CDR3 protein.

V: TRBV7-9
J: TRBJ1-1
CDR3: CASSLPGRTEAFF

V: TRBV20-1
J: TRBJ1-1
CDR3: CSARYTEAFF

V: TRBV28
J: TRBJ1-1
CDR3: CASKATGPNTEAFF

V: TRBV7-9
J: NA
CDR3: CASSLGGIYEQYF

V: TRBV5-1
J: TRBJ1-1
CDR3: CASSPGGYEAFF

V: TRBV7-9
J: TRBJ1-2
CDR3: CASSLVGTGRGYTF

V: TRBV7-2
J: TRBJ2-1
CDR3: CASSPVPGQGHNEQFF

V: TRBV29-1
J: TRBJ2-6
CDR3: CSVEHTGANVLTF

V: TRBV25-1
J: TRBJ2-1
CDR3: CASSASTGNSYNEQFF

V: TRBV5-1
J: TRBJ1-5
CDR3: CASSLVAGGDQPQHF

V: TRBV27
J: TRBJ1-2
CDR3: CASREIDGDLSLYGYTF

V: TRBV5-6
J: TRBJ2-7
CDR3: CASGTPGQGATYF

V: TRBV19
J: TRBJ1-2
CDR3: CASSIQGTDGYTF

V: TRBV19
J: TRBJ2-2
CDR3: CASSIIISVDTGELFF

V: TRBV16
J: TRBJ1-5
CDR3: CASSPRLEGHYSNQPQHF

V: TRBV28
J: TRBJ2-7
CDR3: CASSFSTGFYEQYF

V: TRBV15
J: TRBJ2-5
CDR3: CATTPGRGYRETQYF

V: TRBV29-1
J: TRBJ2-3
CDR3: CSADRGRLDTQYF